These 10 T cell receptor beta chains share one sample of origin, sequenced in a study of Graves' ophthalmopathy and Graves' hyperthyroidism. TCR beta CDR3 amplification used RNA transcripts. Second-round multiplex PCR followed a first-round RT-PCR using HTBI primers. TCRdb re-called the multiplex PCR reads through MiXCR, storing one row per CDR3 protein. The table records a few hundred thousand distinct CDR3 sequences, about 35% of them present only once. The sequenced sample was peripheral blood or thyroid tissue (not recorded which). All receptors come from an adult man with Graves' hyperthyroidism.

This clonotype appeared a few times. The genes are TRBV10-3 and TRBJ2-3; 9 bases fit TRBD2. Per germline, CDR1 ENHRY and CDR2 SYGVKD. The CDR3 loop spans 15 amino acids. J gave up 4 bases and V 3 bases, and 5 bases lay outside the gene matches. DNA of the CDR3: TGTGCCATCAGTGATTTGTCTAGCGGGGCAGATACGCAGTATTTT. Protein product: CAISDLSSGADTQYF.

This clonotype was counted ten times or more. The CDR3 region has the DNA TGTGCCACTAGCGGGCCGGTCACAGATACGCAGTATTTT. Residues: CATSGPVTDTQYF. The chain couples TRBV24-1 to TRBJ2-3; 7 bases are a match to TRBD2. The V gene's germline CDR1 is KGHDR and CDR2 SFDVKD. The CDR3 spans 13 residues. J gave up 2 bases and V 10 bases, and 5 bases lay outside the gene matches.

This clonotype was counted at least ten times. The V and J genes are TRBV4-1 and TRBJ2-7, with D unclear. With 5 bases removed from V and 4 bases from J, the gap between germline ends came to 18 bases. Per germline, CDR1 MGHRA and CDR2 YSYEKL. The length of the CDR3 is 15 residues. CDR3 residues: CASSFQDHGLYEQYF. For the CDR3, the DNA is TGCGCCAGCAGCTTTCAGGACCACGGCCTATACGAGCAGTACTTC.

This sequence joins TRBV29-1 and TRBJ2-7; 9 nucleotides line up with TRBD1. This CDR3 is built from 13 residues. V gave up 8 bases and J gave up 0 bases; unmatched junction bases: 5. Germline V gene lookup returns CDR1 SQVTM and CDR2 ANQGSEA. The CDR3 DNA follows: TGCAGCCAACCGGGACAGGGCTCCTACGAGCAGTACTTC. Amino acid sequence: CSQPGQGSYEQYF.

This clonotype was seen just once. V is TRBV15 and J is TRBJ2-7, with a tentative D call TRBD1 (6 bases). The DNA end is a closer match to TRBJ2-1, so the J assignment may be wrong. Looked up from germline, CDR1 is LNHNV and CDR2 is YYDKDF (reference sequence). The CDR3 extends over 17 amino acids. Here the CDR3 DNA reads TGTGCCACCAGCAGAGATGCAGGGGACGCGGCCTACAATGAGCAGTTCTTC. As protein: CATSRDAGDAAYNEQFF.

The rearrangement links TRBV7-2 to TRBJ2-5, with TRBD1 identical over 8 bases. The CDR3 is 15 amino acids. The germline V gene has CDR1 SGHTA and CDR2 FQGNSA. Germline trimming cut 4 bases from V and 5 bases from J; bases unmatched to any gene: 9. CDR3 amino acids: CASSSGQGGVETQYF. The CDR3, as DNA: TGTGCCAGCAGCTCTGGACAGGGAGGCGTGGAGACCCAGTACTTC.

This clonotype has at least ten counts. CDR3 sequence (DNA): TGCAGCGTTGACAGGGTTGCTTCTTTATCGGACACTGAAGCTTTCTTT. Encoded protein: CSVDRVASLSDTEAFF. This chain joins TRBV29-1 and TRBJ1-1; tentatively, D is TRBD1 (5 bases). The germline CDR1 and CDR2 sequences are SQVTM and ANQGSEA. Trimming removed 3 bases from V and 3 bases from J, with 20 bases in between. The CDR3 spans 16 residues.

In this sample, this clonotype turned up a few times. This chain joins TRBV4-1 and TRBJ1-1; D might be TRBD1 (5 bases). The V and J ends lost 1 base and 3 bases respectively, with 15 bases between them. The CDR3 runs to 16 residues. Per the germline V gene, CDR1 is MGHRA and CDR2 is YSYEKL. The CDR3 loop is CASSQVVWGRDTEAFF. The DNA for the CDR3 is TGCGCCAGCAGCCAAGTGGTGTGGGGACGGGACACTGAAGCTTTCTTT.

This clonotype was seen just once. One base away lies a much larger clone, so this may be a sequencing read error. The chain uses TRBV12-3 or TRBV12-4 and TRBJ1-5; perhaps TRBD1 as D (5 bases). This CDR3 contains 14 residues. Deletions cut 3 bases from V and 7 bases from J, with 13 bases between. Here the CDR3 DNA reads TGTGCCAGCAGTTTTCGGCAGGGTCTCCAGCCCCAGCATTTT. Translating gives CASSFRQGLQPQHF.

This clonotype has just one count. The junction differs from germline at one of its ends, possibly a read error. The J gene is TRBJ2-6, the V gene TRBV24-1; D is unclear. This CDR3 spans 13 amino acids. The germline CDR1 and CDR2 sequences are KGHDR and SFDVKD. The CDR3 is CATSDRVHNTEAF. The CDR3 region has the DNA TGTGCCACCAGTGACCGGGTTCACAACACTGAAGCTTTC.